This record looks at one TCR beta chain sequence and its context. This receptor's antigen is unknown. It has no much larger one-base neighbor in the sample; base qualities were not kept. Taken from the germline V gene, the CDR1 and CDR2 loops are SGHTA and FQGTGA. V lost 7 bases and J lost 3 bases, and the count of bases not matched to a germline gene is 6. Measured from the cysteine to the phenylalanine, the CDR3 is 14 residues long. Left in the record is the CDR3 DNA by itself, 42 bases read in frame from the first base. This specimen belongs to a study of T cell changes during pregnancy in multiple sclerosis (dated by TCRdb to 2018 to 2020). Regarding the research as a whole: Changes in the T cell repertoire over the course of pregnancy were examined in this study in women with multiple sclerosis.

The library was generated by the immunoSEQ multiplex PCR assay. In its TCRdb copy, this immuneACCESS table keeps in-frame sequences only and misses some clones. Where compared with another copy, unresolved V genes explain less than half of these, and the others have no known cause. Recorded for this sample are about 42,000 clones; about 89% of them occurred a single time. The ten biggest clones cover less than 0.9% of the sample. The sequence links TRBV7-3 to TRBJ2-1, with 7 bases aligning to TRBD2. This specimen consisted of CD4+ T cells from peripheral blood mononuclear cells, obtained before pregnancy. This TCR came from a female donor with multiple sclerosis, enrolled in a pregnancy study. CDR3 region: CASNILADYNEQFF. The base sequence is TGTGCCAGCAACATTCTAGCGGACTACAATGAGCAGTTCTTC.